This is a list of T cell receptor beta chains from one sample in a study of shared clonotypes between healthy human individuals. The assay was immunoSEQ multiplex PCR, and TCRdb's table has in-frame clones only and misses some. Of roughly 2.5 million clones in the sample, 85% to 95% were seen once. Sequenced sample: naive CD4+ T cells sorted from blood. Receptors were obtained from a man between 18 and 29 years old in good health. CDR3s leave out the opening cysteine and the closing phenylalanine or tryptophan. Not every row has a clone size; where given, it reads once, few, many or a size class.

clone_size	v_call	j_call	cdr3_aa
-	TRBV10-3	TRBJ2-5	AISLSGEETQY
-	TRBV19	TRBJ1-5	ASSMAGESNQPQH
once	TRBV18	TRBJ2-7	ASSPPSQTRQIPPEREQY
once	TRBV5-3	TRBJ2-5	ARSPQEWTAQETQY
-	TRBV7-3	TRBJ1-1	ASSFQGNTEAF
-	TRBV28	TRBJ1-2	ASSDGGYT
-	TRBV30	TRBJ1-6	AWIRTGNNSPLH
-	TRBV5-1	TRBJ1-3	ASSYGRYSGNTIY
-	TRBV14	TRBJ1-2	ASGVPGGGIGGYT
-	TRBV10-3	TRBJ2-2	AISESLSTGELF
-	TRBV6-1	TRBJ1-5	ASSEAPFLNQPQH
-	TRBV5-1	TRBJ2-7	ASSLGGLGGSRSAYEQY
-	TRBV30	TRBJ2-1	AWSDYLNEQF
-	TRBV29-1	TRBJ2-7	SVDRTGGRREQY
few	TRBV30	TRBJ1-5	AWSDNLVLTRETQH
-	TRBV30	TRBJ1-1	AWSVSGQGKAF
few	TRBV2	TRBJ1-6	ASSGSGRGLNSPLH
-	TRBV6-5	TRBJ2-1	ASSYSPSGDYNEQF
-	TRBV11-2	TRBJ1-1	ASSLGSGGLEAF
-	TRBV28	TRBJ1-1	ASSLQGRTEAF
-	TRBV2	TRBJ2-1	ASSRLAGAYNEQF
-	TRBV7-9	TRBJ1-3	ASSLGGARGNTIY
once	TRBV5-4	TRBJ2-3	ASSLSQGSDTQY
-	TRBV2	TRBJ1-1	ASREGGTEAF
once	TRBV10-3	TRBJ2-3	AIRNPAGGTDTQY
once	TRBV4-3	TRBJ1-2	ASSAGLERGDYGYT
-	TRBV21-1	TRBJ2-3	ARVVPPVGTQY
-	TRBV28	TRBJ2-7	ASSTPGAYEQY
-	TRBV15	TRBJ1-4	ATSRGAPQTDNEKLF
-	TRBV18	TRBJ2-5	ASSRDQETQY
-	TRBV27	TRBJ2-5	ATRQGRETQY
-	TRBV14	TRBJ2-5	ASSQETGSRGQETQY
-	TRBV30	TRBJ1-4	AWSVGQGYATNEKLF
few	TRBV14	TRBJ1-5	ASSQEDGQPQH
-	TRBV11-3	TRBJ2-1	ASSLEGSGIYNEQF
-	TRBV5-8	TRBJ2-7	ASSFLGTGTYEQY
-	TRBV7-6	TRBJ1-5	ASSLIYGDNQPQH